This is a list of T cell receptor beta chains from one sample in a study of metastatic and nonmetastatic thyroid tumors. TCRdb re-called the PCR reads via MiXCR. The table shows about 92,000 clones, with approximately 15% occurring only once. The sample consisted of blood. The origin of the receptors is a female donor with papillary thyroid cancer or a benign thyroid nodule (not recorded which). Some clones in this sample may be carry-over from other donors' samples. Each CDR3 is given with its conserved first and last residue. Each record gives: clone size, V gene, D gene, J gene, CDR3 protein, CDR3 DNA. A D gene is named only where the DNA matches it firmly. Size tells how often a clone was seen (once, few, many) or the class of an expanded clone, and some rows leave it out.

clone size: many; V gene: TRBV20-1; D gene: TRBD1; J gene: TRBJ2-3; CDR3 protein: CSVSGGQGTDTQYF; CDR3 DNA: TGCAGTGTATCAGGAGGACAGGGAACAGATACGCAGTATTTT
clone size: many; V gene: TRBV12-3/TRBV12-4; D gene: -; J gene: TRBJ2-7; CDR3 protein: CASSLYGGTYEQYF; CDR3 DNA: TGTGCCAGCAGTTTATATGGGGGAACTTACGAGCAGTACTTC
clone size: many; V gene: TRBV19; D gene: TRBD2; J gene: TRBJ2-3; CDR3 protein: CASSLASGGRGPTDTQYF; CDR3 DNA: TGTGCCAGTAGTCTGGCTAGCGGGGGCCGGGGACCCACAGATACGCAGTATTTT
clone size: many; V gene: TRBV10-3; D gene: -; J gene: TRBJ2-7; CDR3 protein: CAISESTEGGYEQYF; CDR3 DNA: TGTGCCATCAGTGAGTCGACGGAGGGGGGCTACGAGCAGTACTTC
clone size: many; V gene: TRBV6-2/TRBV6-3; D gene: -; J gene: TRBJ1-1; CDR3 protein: CASSSGHTTEAFF; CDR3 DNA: TGTGCCAGCAGTTCGGGGCACACCACTGAAGCTTTCTTT
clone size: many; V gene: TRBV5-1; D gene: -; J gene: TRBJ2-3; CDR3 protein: CASSPSSPDHTDTQYF; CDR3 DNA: TGCGCCAGCAGCCCGTCTTCCCCCGACCACACCGATACGCAGTATTTT
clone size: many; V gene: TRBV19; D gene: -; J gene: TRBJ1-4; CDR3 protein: CASSGTVGEKLFF; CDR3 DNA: TGTGCCAGTAGTGGAACGGTGGGGGAAAAACTGTTTTTT
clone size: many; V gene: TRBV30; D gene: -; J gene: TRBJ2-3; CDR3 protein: CAWSVWGTPWTDTQYF; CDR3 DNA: TGTGCCTGGAGTGTATGGGGGACCCCGTGGACAGATACGCAGTATTTT
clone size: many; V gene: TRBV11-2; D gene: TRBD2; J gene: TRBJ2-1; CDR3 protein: CASSSTGTSNNEQFF; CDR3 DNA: TGTGCCAGCAGCTCAACCGGGACTAGCAACAATGAGCAGTTCTTC
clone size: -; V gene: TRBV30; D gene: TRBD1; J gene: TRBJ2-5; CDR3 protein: CAWSWSRGRGETQYF; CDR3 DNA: TGTGCCTGGAGTTGGTCCAGGGGGCGGGGAGAGACCCAGTACTTC
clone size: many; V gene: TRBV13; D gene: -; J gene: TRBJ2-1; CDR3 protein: CASSFFSGEQFF; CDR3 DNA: TGTGCCAGCAGCTTCTTTTCGGGTGAGCAGTTCTTC
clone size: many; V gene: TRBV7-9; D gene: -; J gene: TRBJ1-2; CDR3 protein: CASSLGEGSSYGYTF; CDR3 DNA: TGTGCCAGCAGCTTAGGGGAGGGATCGAGCTATGGCTACACCTTC
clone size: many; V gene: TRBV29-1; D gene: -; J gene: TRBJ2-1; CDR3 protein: CSERSVGSSYNEQFF; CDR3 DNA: TGCAGTGAGCGTTCAGTGGGAAGCTCCTACAATGAGCAGTTCTTC
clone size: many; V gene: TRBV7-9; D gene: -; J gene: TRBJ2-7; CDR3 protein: CASSQWQGDYEQYF; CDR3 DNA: TGTGCCAGCAGTCAGTGGCAGGGCGATTACGAGCAGTACTTC
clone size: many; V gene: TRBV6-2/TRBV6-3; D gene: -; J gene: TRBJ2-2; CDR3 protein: CASTKRGGFNTGELFF; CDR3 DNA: TGTGCCAGCACAAAGAGGGGGGGCTTTAACACCGGGGAGCTGTTTTTT
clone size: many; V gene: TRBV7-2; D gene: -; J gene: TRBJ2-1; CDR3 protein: CASSLVPHGNEQFF; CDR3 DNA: TGTGCCAGCAGCTTAGTTCCCCATGGGAATGAGCAGTTCTTC
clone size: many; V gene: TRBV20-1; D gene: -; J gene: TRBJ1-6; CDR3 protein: CSARDGGAVYNSPLHF; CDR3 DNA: TGCAGTGCTAGAGATGGAGGGGCGGTCTATAATTCACCCCTCCACTTT
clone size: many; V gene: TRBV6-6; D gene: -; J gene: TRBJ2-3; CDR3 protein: CASSSTGLSTDTQYF; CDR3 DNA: TGTGCCAGCAGTTCTACAGGGCTTAGCACAGATACGCAGTATTTT